This T cell receptor beta chain derives from a study of response to subunit inactivated influenza vaccine. Trimming cost V 3 bases and J 3 bases, with 14 bases left between them. This CDR3 is 16 amino acids long. In this sample, this clonotype turned up a few times. The antigen remains unidentified. Notes on the study in general: Few additional T cells are recruited per seasonal influenza vaccination, authors suggested.

TCRdb called the RT-PCR reads again in MiXCR, with one record for every CDR3 protein. The profile shows roughly 540,000 distinct CDR3 sequences, around 25% of them singletons. The same specimen was also included in a second study, on T cells expressing NK-cell markers. As that study records: The authors generated TCR beta cDNA through 5'RACE template switching with UMIs. Whether expanded NKG2C+ T cell clones were HCMV-specific remained unclear.

Source: CD4+ T cells sorted from PBMCs, taken approximately 13 days after vaccination. This chain connects TRBV12-3 or TRBV12-4 to TRBJ2-2; D is possibly TRBD1 (6 bases). The source is a man in his forties or fifties who received an inactivated influenza vaccine. For the CDR3, the DNA is TGTGCCAGCAGTTTGGTTTGGGGGCCCGACACCGGGGAGCTGTTTTTT. This encodes CASSLVWGPDTGELFF.